A selection of T cell receptor beta chains follows, all from one sample in a study of cytomegalovirus exposure and HLA in healthy donors. Libraries were prepared by immunoSEQ multiplex PCR; TCRdb keeps only in-frame clonotypes and omits some of them. The sample lists about 140,000 clones, 70% occurring once. The sample consisted of PBMCs. These TCRs come from a woman aged 60-75 years in good health and CMV-seropositive. Each CDR3 is given with its conserved first and last residue. D genes are given only for firm matches. The size entry is marked missing in some rows and otherwise reads once, few, many or a size class.

V gene	D gene	clone size	J gene	CDR3 DNA	CDR3 protein
TRBV14	.	.	TRBJ1-2	TGTGCCAGCAGCCAGCAGGCAACTAACTATGGCTACACCTTC	CASSQQATNYGYTF
TRBV7-9	.	.	TRBJ1-1	TGTGCCAGCAGCCCTCCGGTGATGAACACTGAAGCTTTCTTT	CASSPPVMNTEAFF
TRBV5-6	TRBD2	once	TRBJ2-7	TGTGCCAGCAGGGGACTAGCGGGAGTAGGGGAGCAGTACTTC	CASRGLAGVGEQYF
TRBV5-1	.	.	TRBJ2-7	TGCGCCAGCAGCTTGGGTGGGCAGGGATACTCAAGCTCCTACGAGCAGTACTTC	CASSLGGQGYSSSYEQYF
TRBV5-4	TRBD2	.	TRBJ2-1	TGTGCCAGCAGCCGTGGGCGGGCGGGAGAAGCTGAGCAGTTCTTC	CASSRGRAGEAEQFF
TRBV5-1	.	.	TRBJ1-2	TGCGCCAGCAGCTCCCCCCCGGACGGGAATCGCTATGGCTACACCTTC	CASSSPPDGNRYGYTF
TRBV30	.	.	TRBJ1-4	TGTGCCTGGAGTGTAATGGGGGGAGGTCCTCAAAAACTGTTTTTT	CAWSVMGGGPQKLFF
TRBV11-1	TRBD1	.	TRBJ2-7	TGTGCCAGCAGCTCCGGGACAGGGGGCCGCGAGCAGTACTTC	CASSSGTGGREQYF
TRBV28	.	.	TRBJ1-5	TGTGCCAGCAGTTCTCCTCAGGGAGGGAGTCAGCCCCAGCATTTT	CASSSPQGGSQPQHF
TRBV2	.	.	TRBJ1-4	TGTGCCAGCAGAGATACAGGGTCAGCTAATGAAAAACTGTTTTTT	CASRDTGSANEKLFF
TRBV5-4	.	.	TRBJ2-7	TGTGCCAGCAGCGGCACCTCCCAGTACGAGCAGTACTTC	CASSGTSQYEQYF
TRBV28	.	.	TRBJ1-1	TGTGCCAGCAGTGCCGGCAGGGTGGGCACTGAAGCTTTCTTT	CASSAGRVGTEAFF
TRBV5-1	TRBD1	once	TRBJ2-3	TGCGCCAGCAGGTCCGGGACAGGCAGCACAGATACGCAGTATTTT	CASRSGTGSTDTQYF